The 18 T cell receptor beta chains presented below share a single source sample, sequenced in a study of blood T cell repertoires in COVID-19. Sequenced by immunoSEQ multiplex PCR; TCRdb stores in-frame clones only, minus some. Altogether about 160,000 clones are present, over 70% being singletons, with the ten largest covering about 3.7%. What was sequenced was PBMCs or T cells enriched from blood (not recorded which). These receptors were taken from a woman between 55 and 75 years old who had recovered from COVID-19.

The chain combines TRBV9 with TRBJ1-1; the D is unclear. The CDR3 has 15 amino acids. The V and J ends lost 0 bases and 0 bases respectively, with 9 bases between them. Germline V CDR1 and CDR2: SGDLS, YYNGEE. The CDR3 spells CASSVEAVLNTEAFF. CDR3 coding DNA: TGTGCCAGCAGCGTAGAAGCGGTCTTGAACACTGAAGCTTTCTTT. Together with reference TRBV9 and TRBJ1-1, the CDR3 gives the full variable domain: DSGVTQTPKHLITATGQRVTLRCSPRSGDLSVYWYQQSLDQGLQFLIQYYNGEERAKGNILERFSAQQFPDLHSELNLSSLELGDSALYFCASSVEAVLNTEAFFGQGTRLTVV.

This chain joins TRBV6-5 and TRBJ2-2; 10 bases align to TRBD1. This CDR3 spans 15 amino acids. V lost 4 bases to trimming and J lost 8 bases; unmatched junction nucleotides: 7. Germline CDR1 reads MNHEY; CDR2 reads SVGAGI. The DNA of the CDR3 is TGTGCCAGCAGTTCCGGACAGGGGGGGAAAGGGGAGCTGTTTTTT. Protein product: CASSSGQGGKGELFF.

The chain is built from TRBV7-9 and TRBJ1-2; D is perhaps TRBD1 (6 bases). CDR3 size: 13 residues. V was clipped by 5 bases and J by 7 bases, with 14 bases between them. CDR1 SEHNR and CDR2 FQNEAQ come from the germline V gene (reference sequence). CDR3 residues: CASSHRTGFGYTF. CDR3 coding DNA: TGTGCCAGCAGCCATCGAACAGGGTTTGGCTACACCTTC.

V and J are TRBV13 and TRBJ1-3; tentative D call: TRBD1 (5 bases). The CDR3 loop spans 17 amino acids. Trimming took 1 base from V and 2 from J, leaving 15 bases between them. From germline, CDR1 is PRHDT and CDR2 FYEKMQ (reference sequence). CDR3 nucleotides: TGTGCCAGCAGCTTAGATTTTCCCAGGGTGGCTGGAAACACCATATATTTT. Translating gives CASSLDFPRVAGNTIYF. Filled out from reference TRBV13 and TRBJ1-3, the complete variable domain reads AAGVIQSPRHLIKEKRETATLKCYPIPRHDTVYWYQQGPGQDPQFLISFYEKMQSDKGSIPDRFSAQQFSDYHSELNMSSLELGDSALYFCASSLDFPRVAGNTIYFGEGSWLTVV.

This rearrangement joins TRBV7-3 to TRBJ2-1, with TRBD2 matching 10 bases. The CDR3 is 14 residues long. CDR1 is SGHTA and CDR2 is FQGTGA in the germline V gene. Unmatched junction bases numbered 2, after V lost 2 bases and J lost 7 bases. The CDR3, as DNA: TGTGCCAGCAGCTTACTAGCGGGGGATAATGAGCAGTTCTTC. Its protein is CASSLLAGDNEQFF.

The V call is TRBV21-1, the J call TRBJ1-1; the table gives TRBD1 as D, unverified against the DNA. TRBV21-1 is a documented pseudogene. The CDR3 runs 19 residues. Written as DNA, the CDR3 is TGTGCCAGCAGCAAAACCCGACCGGGACAGGGTCCGGCGAACACTGAAGCTTTCTTT. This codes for CASSKTRPGQGPANTEAFF.

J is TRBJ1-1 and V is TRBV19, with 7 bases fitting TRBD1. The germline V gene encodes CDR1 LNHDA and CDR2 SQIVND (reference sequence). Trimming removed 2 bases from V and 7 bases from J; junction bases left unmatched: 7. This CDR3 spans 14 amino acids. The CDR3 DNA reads TGTGCCAGTAGTATAATGGCAGGGGGAAATGAAGCTTTCTTT. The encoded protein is CASSIMAGGNEAFF.

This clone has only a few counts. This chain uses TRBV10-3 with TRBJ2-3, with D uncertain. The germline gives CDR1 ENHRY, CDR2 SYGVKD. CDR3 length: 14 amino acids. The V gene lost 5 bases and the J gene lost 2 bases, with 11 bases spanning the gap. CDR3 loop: CAISQDTYTDTQYF. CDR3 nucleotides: TGTGCCATCAGTCAAGACACTTACACAGATACGCAGTATTTT.

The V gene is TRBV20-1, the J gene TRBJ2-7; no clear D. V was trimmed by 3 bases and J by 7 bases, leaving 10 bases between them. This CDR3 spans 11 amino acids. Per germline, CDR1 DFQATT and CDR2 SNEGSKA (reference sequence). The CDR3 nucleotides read TGCAGTGCTAGTGAAGCCCGGGAGCAGTACTTC. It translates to CSASEAREQYF.

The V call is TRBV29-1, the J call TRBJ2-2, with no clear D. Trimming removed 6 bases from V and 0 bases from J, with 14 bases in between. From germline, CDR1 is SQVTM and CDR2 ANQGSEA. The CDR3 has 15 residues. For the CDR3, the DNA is TGCAGCGTGCGGCGAGCACCTACGAACACCGGGGAGCTGTTTTTT. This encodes CSVRRAPTNTGELFF.

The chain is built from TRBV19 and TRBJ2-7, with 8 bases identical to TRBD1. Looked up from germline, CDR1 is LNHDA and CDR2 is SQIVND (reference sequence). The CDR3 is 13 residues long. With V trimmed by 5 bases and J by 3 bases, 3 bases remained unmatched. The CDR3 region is CASSVGQDYEQYF. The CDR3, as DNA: TGTGCCAGTAGTGTGGGACAGGACTACGAGCAGTACTTC.

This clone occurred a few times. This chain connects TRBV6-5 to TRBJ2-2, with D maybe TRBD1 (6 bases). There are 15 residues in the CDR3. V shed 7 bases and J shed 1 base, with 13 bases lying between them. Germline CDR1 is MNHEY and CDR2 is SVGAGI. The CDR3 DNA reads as TGTGCCAGCATCCCTCAGGGGATGAACACCGGGGAGCTGTTTTTT. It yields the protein CASIPQGMNTGELFF.

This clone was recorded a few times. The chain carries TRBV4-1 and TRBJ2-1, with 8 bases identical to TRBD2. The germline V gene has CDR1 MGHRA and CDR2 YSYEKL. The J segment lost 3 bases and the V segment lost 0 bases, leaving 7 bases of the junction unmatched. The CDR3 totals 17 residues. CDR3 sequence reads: CASSQDQRGSFYNEQFF. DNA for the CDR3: TGCGCCAGCAGCCAAGACCAGCGGGGGTCTTTCTACAATGAGCAGTTCTTC.

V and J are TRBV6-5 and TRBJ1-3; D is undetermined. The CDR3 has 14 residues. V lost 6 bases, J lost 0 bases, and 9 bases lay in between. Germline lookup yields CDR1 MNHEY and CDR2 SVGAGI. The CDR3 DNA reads TGTGCCAGCAGCGGGGTCTACTCTGGAAACACCATATATTTT. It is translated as CASSGVYSGNTIYF.

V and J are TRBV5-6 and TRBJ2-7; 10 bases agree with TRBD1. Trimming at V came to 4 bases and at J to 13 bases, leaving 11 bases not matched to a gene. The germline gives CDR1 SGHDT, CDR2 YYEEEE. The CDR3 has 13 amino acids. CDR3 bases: TGTGCCAGCAGCGCACCGGGACAGGGGAAGTCCTACTTC. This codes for CASSAPGQGKSYF.

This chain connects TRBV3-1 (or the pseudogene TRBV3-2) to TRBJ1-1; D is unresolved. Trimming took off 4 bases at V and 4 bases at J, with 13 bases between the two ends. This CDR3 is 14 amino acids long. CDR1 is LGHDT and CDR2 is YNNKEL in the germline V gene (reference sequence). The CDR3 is CASSPALEGTEAFF. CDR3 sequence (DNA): TGTGCCAGCAGCCCCGCCTTAGAGGGCACTGAAGCTTTCTTT.

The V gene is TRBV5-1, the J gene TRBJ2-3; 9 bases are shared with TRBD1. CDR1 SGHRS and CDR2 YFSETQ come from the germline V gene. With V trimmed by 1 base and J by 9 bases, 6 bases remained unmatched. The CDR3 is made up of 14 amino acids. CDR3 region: CASSLNTGGNTQYF. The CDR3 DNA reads TGCGCCAGCAGCTTGAATACAGGGGGCAACACGCAGTATTTT.

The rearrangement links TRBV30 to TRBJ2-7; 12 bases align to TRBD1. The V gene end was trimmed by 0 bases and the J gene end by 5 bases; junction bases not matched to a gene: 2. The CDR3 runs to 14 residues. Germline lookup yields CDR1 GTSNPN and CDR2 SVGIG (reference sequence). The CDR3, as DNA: TGTGCCTGGAGTGTTCGGGACAGGGGGCACGAGCAGTACTTC. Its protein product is CAWSVRDRGHEQYF.